These T cell receptor beta chains were read from a single sample in a study of regulatory T cells in long-lasting Graves disease. MiXCR was run by TCRdb on the multiplex PCR reads, yielding one entry per CDR3 protein. The sample yields about 470,000 distinct CDR3 sequences, roughly 20% seen once. The sequenced sample was peripheral blood mononuclear cells (PBMCs), obtained when the disease was refractory, from a patient treated with antithyroid drugs. These receptors all come from a female donor with Graves disease. Both conserved end residues are trimmed from each CDR3. The D gene is left open where the match is weak.

cdr3_length	j_call	d_call	v_call	cdr3_aa
12	TRBJ2-7	TRBD2	TRBV28	ASSLSGLVYEQY
11	TRBJ1-2	.	TRBV12-5	ASSRDRRSGYT
16	TRBJ2-2	.	TRBV6-1	ASSQHFDGGSGTGELF
12	TRBJ1-3	.	TRBV29-1	SVEEDVSGNTIY
12	TRBJ1-5	.	TRBV7-9	ASSSVGGDQPQH
11	TRBJ1-2	TRBD1	TRBV12-3/TRBV12-4	ASSPSTGHGYT
10	TRBJ2-7	.	TRBV20-1	SAPDAAYEQY
12	TRBJ2-7	TRBD1	TRBV30	AWSVGGQGYEQY
13	TRBJ2-5	.	TRBV6-1	ASSRSGTPGETQY
11	TRBJ2-1	.	TRBV30	AWMFLTNNEQF
14	TRBJ2-7	.	TRBV6-5	ASSYGRGGGGYEQY
15	TRBJ1-6	.	TRBV28	ASMFRRGALNNSPLH
10	TRBJ2-3	.	TRBV7-6	ASSSWADTQY
13	TRBJ1-2	TRBD1	TRBV7-2	ASSPGQEFSYGYT
13	TRBJ2-2	TRBD2	TRBV7-3	ASQSGTSGTGELF
13	TRBJ2-5	.	TRBV20-1	SARAGGGSRETQY
13	TRBJ1-1	.	TRBV19	ASSIRGLGNTEAF
13	TRBJ1-6	.	TRBV12-3/TRBV12-4	ASNTRGTHNSPLH
11	TRBJ2-5	.	TRBV30	AWSGGRGETQY
11	TRBJ2-7	TRBD1	TRBV11-2	ASSLYRGYEQY
16	TRBJ2-7	TRBD2	TRBV5-1	ASSLAGSGMPAVYEQY
15	TRBJ2-7	TRBD2	TRBV15	ATSRAWPSGPSYEQY
13	TRBJ1-2	.	TRBV4-3	ASSQGRGFNYGYT
13	TRBJ2-5	TRBD2	TRBV7-2	ASSLYTSGKETQY
11	TRBJ1-5	.	TRBV2	ASTGSINQPQH
11	TRBJ2-7	.	TRBV12-5	ASGLGPNGEQY
11	TRBJ1-4	.	TRBV10-3	ATKRGANEKLF
15	TRBJ2-7	.	TRBV29-1	SVGSISRTRRSYEQY
12	TRBJ2-2	.	TRBV5-1	ASCRTPFTGELF
15	.	TRBD2	TRBV20-1	SALAPLAGGPRYEQF
12	TRBJ2-7	.	TRBV4-1	ASSQQGPSYEQY
11	TRBJ1-6	.	TRBV27	ASSYTYSGSLH
13	TRBJ2-7	.	TRBV11-2	ASSSLTGPTYEQY
16	TRBJ2-6	TRBD2	TRBV7-2	ASSLSEREFSGANVLT
14	TRBJ1-6	.	TRBV27	ASRPLYAGENSPLH
12	TRBJ2-7	.	TRBV6-2/TRBV6-3	ASSYRASVHEQY
12	TRBJ1-6	.	TRBV6-1	ASKPSRILAPLH
15	TRBJ1-5	.	TRBV19	ASSRSLGSNSNQPQH
13	TRBJ2-2	TRBD2	TRBV3-1	ASSFKAGVAGELF
10	TRBJ2-7	.	TRBV29-1	SVVGGAYEQY
15	TRBJ2-1	.	TRBV12-3/TRBV12-4	ASSGGPHLPLYNEQF
10	TRBJ1-1	TRBD1	TRBV7-2	ASSFLRGQAF
11	TRBJ1-1	TRBD1	TRBV5-1	ASSGGQGPEAF
11	TRBJ2-7	.	TRBV27	ASTAGGYDEQY
11	TRBJ2-7	TRBD1	TRBV27	ASSTGVYYEQY
15	TRBJ1-6	.	TRBV12-3/TRBV12-4	ASSLTAGKGIGSPLH
13	TRBJ2-7	.	TRBV6-1	ASGTRDSRSYEQY
12	TRBJ2-7	.	TRBV28	ASSSPSGPYEQY